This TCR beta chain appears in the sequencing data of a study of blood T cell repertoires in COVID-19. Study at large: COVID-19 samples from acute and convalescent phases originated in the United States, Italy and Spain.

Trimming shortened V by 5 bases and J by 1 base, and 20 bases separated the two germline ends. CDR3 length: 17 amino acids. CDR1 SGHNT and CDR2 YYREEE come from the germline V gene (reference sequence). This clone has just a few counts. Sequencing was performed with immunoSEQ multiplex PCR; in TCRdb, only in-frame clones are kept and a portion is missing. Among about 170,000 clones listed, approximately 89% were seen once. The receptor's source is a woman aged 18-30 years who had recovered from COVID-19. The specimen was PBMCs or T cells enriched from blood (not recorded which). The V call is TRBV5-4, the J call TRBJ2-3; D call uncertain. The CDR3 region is CASRGSASAERTDTQYF. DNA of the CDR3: TGTGCCAGCAGGGGTTCCGCCTCTGCGGAGCGCACAGATACGCAGTATTTT.